The table lists the clone carrying this T cell receptor (beta chain) with a few counts. Its matching antigen is unknown. Expressed TCRB transcripts were sequenced because the isolated RNA had all been reverse transcribed beforehand. The protocol was immunoSEQ multiplex PCR, while the TCRdb copy is restricted to in-frame clones and leaves out a portion. The sample consists of some 660,000 clones, about 14% of them appearing once. The data are from a study of beta chain features in type 1 diabetes. Study-wide findings and caveats: In type 1 diabetes patients, VDJ junctions had fewer insertions; deletions at these junctions were more frequent. A greater similarity of naive, central memory and Treg TCRB repertoires was seen among patients than among healthy donors. Moderate yet significant TCRB CDR3 shortening was seen in Type 1 diabetes patients in all four CD4+ subsets. HLA influence on TCRB rearrangement stayed unresolved here.

Germline V lookup: CDR1 SGDLS, CDR2 YYNGEE. The V end lost 0 bases, the J end lost 5 bases, and 8 bases lay between the germline ends. The CDR3 spans 13 residues. This receptor was identified in a man between 18 and 29 years old with type 1 diabetes. Sequencing was done on a sample of naive CD4+ T cells from blood. This chain uses TRBV9 with TRBJ1-1; D unclear. The CDR3 nucleotides read TGTGCCAGCAGCGTAGTAGGGCGAACTGAAGCTTTCTTT. It specifies CASSVVGRTEAFF.